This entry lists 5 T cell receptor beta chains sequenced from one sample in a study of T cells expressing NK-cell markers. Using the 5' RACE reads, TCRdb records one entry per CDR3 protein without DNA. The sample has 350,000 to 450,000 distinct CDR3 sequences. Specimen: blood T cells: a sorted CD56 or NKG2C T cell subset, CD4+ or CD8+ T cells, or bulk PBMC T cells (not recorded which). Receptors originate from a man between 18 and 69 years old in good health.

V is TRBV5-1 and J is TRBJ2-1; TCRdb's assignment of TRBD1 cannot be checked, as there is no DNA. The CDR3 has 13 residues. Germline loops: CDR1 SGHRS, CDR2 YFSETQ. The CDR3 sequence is CASRTTGVAEQFF.

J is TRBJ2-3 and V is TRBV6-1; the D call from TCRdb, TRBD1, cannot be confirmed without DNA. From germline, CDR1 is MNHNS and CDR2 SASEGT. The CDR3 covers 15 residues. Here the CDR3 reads CASSPGPNTADTQYF.

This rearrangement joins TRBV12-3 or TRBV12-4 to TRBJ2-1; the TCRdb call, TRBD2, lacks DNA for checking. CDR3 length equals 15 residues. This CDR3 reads CASRKTGLANNEQFF.

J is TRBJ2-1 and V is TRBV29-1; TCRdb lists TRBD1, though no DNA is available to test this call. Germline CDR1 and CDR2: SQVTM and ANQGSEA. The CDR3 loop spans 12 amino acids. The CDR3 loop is CSAGGGNNEQFF.

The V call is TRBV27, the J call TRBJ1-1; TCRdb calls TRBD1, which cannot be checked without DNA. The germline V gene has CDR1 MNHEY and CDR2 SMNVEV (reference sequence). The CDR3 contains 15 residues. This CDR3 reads CASSLMAGGNTEAFF.